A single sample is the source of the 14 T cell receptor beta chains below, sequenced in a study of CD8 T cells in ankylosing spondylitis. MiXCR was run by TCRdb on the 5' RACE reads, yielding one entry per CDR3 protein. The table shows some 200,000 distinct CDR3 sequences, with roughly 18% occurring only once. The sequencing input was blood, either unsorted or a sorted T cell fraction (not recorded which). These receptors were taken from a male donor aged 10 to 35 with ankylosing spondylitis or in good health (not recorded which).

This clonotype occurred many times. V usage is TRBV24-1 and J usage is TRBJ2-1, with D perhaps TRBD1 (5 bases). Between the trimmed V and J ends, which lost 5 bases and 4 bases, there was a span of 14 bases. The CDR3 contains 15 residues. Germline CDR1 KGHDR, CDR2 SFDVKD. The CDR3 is CATSVQGAVYNEQFF. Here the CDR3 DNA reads TGTGCCACCAGTGTGCAGGGCGCAGTTTACAATGAGCAGTTCTTC.

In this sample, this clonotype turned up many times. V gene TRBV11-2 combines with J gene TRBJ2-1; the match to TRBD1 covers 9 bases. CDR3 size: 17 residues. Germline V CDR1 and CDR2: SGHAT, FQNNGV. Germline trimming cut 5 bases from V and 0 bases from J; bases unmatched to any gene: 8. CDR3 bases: TGTGCCAGCAGCCGCCGGACAGGGGAGAGCTCCTACAATGAGCAGTTCTTC. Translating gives CASSRRTGESSYNEQFF.

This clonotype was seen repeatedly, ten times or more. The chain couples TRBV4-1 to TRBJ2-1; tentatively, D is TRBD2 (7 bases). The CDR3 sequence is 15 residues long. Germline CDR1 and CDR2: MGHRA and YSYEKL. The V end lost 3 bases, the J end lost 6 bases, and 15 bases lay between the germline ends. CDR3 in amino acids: CASSQKREGGNEQFF. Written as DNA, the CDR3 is TGCGCCAGCAGCCAGAAGCGGGAAGGGGGCAATGAGCAGTTCTTC.

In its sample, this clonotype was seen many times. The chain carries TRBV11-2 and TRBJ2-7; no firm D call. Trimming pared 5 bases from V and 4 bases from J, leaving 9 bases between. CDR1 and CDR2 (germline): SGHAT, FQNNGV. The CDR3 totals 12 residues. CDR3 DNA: TGTGCCAGCAGCGCGACATGGTACGAGCAGTACGTC. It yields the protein CASSATWYEQYV.

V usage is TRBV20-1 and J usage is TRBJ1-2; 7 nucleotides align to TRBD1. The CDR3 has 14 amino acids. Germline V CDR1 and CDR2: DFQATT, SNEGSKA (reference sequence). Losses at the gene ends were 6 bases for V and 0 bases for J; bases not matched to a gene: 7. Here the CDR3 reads CSAPEQGANYGYTF. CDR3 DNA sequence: TGCAGTGCCCCGGAGCAGGGGGCTAACTATGGCTACACCTTC.

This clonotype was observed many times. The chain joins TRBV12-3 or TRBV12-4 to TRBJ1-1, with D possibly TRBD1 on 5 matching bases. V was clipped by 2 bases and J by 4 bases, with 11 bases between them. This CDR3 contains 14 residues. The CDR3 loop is CASSLLGEVTEAFF. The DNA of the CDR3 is TGTGCCAGCAGTTTATTAGGGGAAGTCACTGAAGCTTTCTTT.

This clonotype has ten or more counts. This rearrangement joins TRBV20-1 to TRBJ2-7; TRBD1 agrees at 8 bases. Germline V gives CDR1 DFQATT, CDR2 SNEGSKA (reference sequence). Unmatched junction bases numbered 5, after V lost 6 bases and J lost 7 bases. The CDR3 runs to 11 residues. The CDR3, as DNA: TGCAGTGCACCGGACAGGGAGGAGCAGTACTTC. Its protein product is CSAPDREEQYF.

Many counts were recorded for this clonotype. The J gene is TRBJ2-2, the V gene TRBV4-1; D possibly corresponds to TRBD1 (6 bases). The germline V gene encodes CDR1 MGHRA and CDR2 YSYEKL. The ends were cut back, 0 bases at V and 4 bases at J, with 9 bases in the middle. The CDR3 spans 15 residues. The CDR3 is CASSQEKGVTGELFF. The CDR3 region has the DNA TGCGCCAGCAGCCAAGAGAAGGGGGTCACCGGGGAGCTGTTTTTT.

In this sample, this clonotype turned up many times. CDR3 sequence: CASSYLGTEPGYEQYF. The CDR3 region has the DNA TGTGCCAGTAGTTACCTCGGGACCGAGCCGGGCTACGAGCAGTACTTC. The chain combines TRBV19 with TRBJ2-7, with D possibly being TRBD1 or TRBD2 (5 bases each). V lost 5 bases and J lost 3, with 20 bases in between. Germline loops: CDR1 LNHDA, CDR2 SQIVND (reference sequence). CDR3 size: 16 residues.

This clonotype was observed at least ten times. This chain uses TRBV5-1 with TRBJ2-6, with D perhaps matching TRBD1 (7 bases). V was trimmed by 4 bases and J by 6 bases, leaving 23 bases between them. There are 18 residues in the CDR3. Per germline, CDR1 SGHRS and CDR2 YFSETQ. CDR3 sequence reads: CASSGGTDDFWEANVLTF. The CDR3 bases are TGCGCCAGCAGCGGCGGGACAGACGATTTCTGGGAGGCCAACGTCCTGACTTTC. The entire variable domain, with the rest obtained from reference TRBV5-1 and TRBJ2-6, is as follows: KAGVTQTPRYLIKTRGQQVTLSCSPISGHRSVSWYQQTPGQGLQFLFEYFSETQRNKGNFPGRFSGRQFSNSRSEMNVSTLELGDSALYLCASSGGTDDFWEANVLTFGAGSRLTVL.

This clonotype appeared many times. CDR3 coding DNA: TGTGCCAGCAGCTTAGGCGGGAGGGCCTCAGATACGCAGTATTTT. Translated, it gives CASSLGGRASDTQYF. The V and J genes are TRBV7-9 and TRBJ2-3; TRBD2 matches at 9 bases. CDR1 is SEHNR and CDR2 is FQNEAQ in the germline V gene (reference sequence). CDR3 size: 15 residues. The V segment lost 1 base and the J segment 4 bases; nucleotides outside the gene matches: 3.

CDR3 nucleotide sequence: TGTGCCAGCAGTTTCTGGGGTGTTGGCACTGAAGCTTTCTTT. Encoded protein: CASSFWGVGTEAFF. The rearrangement links TRBV12-3 or TRBV12-4 to TRBJ1-1; D remains ambiguous. The V end lost 3 bases, the J end lost 4 bases, and 12 bases lay between the germline ends. The CDR3 sequence is 14 residues long.

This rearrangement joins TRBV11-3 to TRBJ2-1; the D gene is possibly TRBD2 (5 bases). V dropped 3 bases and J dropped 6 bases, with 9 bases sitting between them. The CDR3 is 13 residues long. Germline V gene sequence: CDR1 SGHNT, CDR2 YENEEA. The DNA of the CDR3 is TGTGCCAGCAGCTTTACGAGGGCCAATGAGCAGTTCTTC. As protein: CASSFTRANEQFF. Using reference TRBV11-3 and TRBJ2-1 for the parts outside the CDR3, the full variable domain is EAGVVQSPRYKIIEKKQPVAFWCNPISGHNTLYWYLQNLGQGPELLIRYENEEAVDDSQLPKDRFSAERLKGVDSTLKIQPAELGDSAVYLCASSFTRANEQFFGPGTRLTVL.

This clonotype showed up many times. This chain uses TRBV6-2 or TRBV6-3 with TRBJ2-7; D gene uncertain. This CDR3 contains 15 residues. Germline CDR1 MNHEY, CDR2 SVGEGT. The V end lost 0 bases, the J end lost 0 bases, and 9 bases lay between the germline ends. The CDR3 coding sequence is TGTGCCAGCAGTTACTCTCCTGCGAGCTCCTACGAGCAGTACTTC. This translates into CASSYSPASSYEQYF.